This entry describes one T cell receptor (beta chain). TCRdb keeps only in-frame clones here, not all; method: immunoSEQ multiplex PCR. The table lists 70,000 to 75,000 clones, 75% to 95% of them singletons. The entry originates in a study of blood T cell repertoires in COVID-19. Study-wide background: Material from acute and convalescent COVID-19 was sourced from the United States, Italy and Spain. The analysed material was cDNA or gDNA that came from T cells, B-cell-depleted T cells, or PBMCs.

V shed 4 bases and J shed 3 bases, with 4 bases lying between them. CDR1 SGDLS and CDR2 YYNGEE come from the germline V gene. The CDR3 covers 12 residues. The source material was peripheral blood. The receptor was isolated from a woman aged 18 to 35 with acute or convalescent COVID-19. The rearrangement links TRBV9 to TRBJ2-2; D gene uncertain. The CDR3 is CASSTDTGELFF. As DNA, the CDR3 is TGTGCCAGCAGCACGGACACCGGGGAGCTGTTTTTT.